Below, 22 T cell receptor beta chains from the same sample are listed, as sequenced in a study of low-dose radiotherapy and immunotherapy resistance in tumors. Time point meaning: before trial treatment. Alpha and beta chains were covered, as first-strand cDNA relied on TRAV- and TRBV-specific primers. The authors ran 15 to 25 PCR cycles to amplify TCRs with a constant-region primer and V-primer adapter. TCRdb re-derived calls from the reads in MiXCR, one entry per CDR3 protein. The sample contains nearly 95,000 distinct CDR3 sequences, more than 8.5% of which appear only once. The material was PBMCs, obtained before treatment. Receptors were obtained from a male donor with prostate cancer.

This clonotype was seen repeatedly, ten times or more. The CDR3 here is CASRGEGNTEAFF. The CDR3 coding sequence is TGCGCCAGCAGGGGGGAGGGGAACACTGAAGCTTTCTTT. The chain links TRBV5-1 to TRBJ1-1; TRBD1 is a possible D gene (5 bases). The germline gives CDR1 SGHRS, CDR2 YFSETQ. V was shortened by 5 bases and J by 1 base, with 9 bases between the two germline ends. The CDR3 is 13 residues long.

This clonotype was seen repeatedly, ten times or more. This sequence joins TRBV2 and TRBJ2-2, with D possibly being TRBD1 or TRBD2 (5 bases each). CDR1 is SNHLY, CDR2 FYNNEI, per germline. Between the trimmed V and J ends, which lost 8 bases and 6 bases, there was a span of 7 bases. The CDR3 consists of 11 residues. This CDR3 is CASRGPGELFF. The CDR3 DNA reads TGTGCCAGCCGGGGCCCCGGGGAGCTGTTTTTT.

This clonotype was seen ten or more times. The rearrangement links TRBV28 to TRBJ2-3; no clear D gene. CDR1 and CDR2 (germline): MDHEN, SYDVKM. The length of the CDR3 is 13 residues. Trimming stripped 8 bases from V and 3 bases from J, with 12 bases between. The DNA of the CDR3 is TGTGCCAGCCACACACAGCTGACAGATACGCAGTATTTT. This sequence encodes CASHTQLTDTQYF.

The CDR3 protein is CASSSPGNEQFF. The CDR3 DNA reads TGTGCCAGCAGTTCTCCTGGGAATGAGCAGTTCTTC. This chain uses TRBV6-2 or TRBV6-3 with TRBJ2-1; D is ambiguous. There are 12 residues in the CDR3. Germline V gene sequence: CDR1 MNHEY, CDR2 SVGEGT. The germline V and J ends were trimmed by 4 bases and 7 bases, with 8 bases remaining between them.

This clonotype was observed at least ten times. The V call is TRBV20-1, the J call TRBJ1-5; D is uncertain. Germline CDR1 is DFQATT and CDR2 is SNEGSKA (reference sequence). The CDR3 totals 16 residues. V lost 0 bases and J 3 bases, leaving 15 bases between the germline ends. CDR3 nucleotide sequence: TGCAGTGCTAGAGATCTGTTTTGGGCAGACAATCAGCCCCAGCATTTT. It codes for CSARDLFWADNQPQHF.

This clonotype showed up many times. V usage is TRBV30 and J usage is TRBJ2-2; the D is unclear. Between the trimmed V and J ends, which lost 5 bases and 6 bases, there was a span of 10 bases. CDR3 size: 12 residues. Germline loops: CDR1 GTSNPN, CDR2 SVGIG (reference sequence). CDR3 region: CAWDSFSGELFF. CDR3 coding DNA: TGTGCCTGGGATAGCTTTTCCGGGGAGCTGTTTTTT. Full variable domain (outside the CDR3, taken from reference TRBV30 and TRBJ2-2): SQTIHQWPATLVQPVGSPLSLECTVEGTSNPNLYWYRQAAGRGLQLLFYSVGIGQISSEVPQNLSASRPQDRQFILSSKKLLLSDSGFYLCAWDSFSGELFFGEGSRLTVL.

This clonotype was seen repeatedly, ten times or more. The chain employs TRBV6-2 or TRBV6-3 and TRBJ2-4, with 8 bases lining up with TRBD2. The length of the CDR3 is 14 residues. Looked up from germline, CDR1 is MNHEY and CDR2 is SVGEGT. J lost 6 bases, V lost 3 bases, and 4 bases had no gene match. CDR3 nucleotides: TGTGCCAGCAGTTATCCGGGAGGGACAAACATTCAGTACTTC. Protein: CASSYPGGTNIQYF.

This clonotype was observed many times. The V and J genes are TRBV10-3 and TRBJ2-5, with D unclear. Trimming pared 0 bases from V and 5 bases from J, leaving 13 bases between. Germline-derived CDR1 and CDR2 are ENHRY and SYGVKD. The CDR3 extends over 15 amino acids. Here the CDR3 DNA reads TGTGCCATCAGTGAGTCGCTCCCTCCCGGGGAGACCCAGTACTTC. It encodes CAISESLPPGETQYF.

This clonotype was observed at least ten times. J is TRBJ1-2 and V is TRBV7-2; D might be TRBD1 (6 bases). Germline assignment: CDR1 SGHTA and CDR2 FQGNSA. The V gene lost 3 bases and the J gene lost 1 base, with 9 bases spanning the gap. The CDR3 is 14 amino acids. The CDR3, as DNA: TGTGCCAGCAGCTTTGGGGACATTAACTATGGCTACACCTTC. It translates to CASSFGDINYGYTF.

Remarks on this clonotype: It is unclear where the CDR3 begins or ends on the DNA, so no DNA is shown, and the CDR3 is as TCRdb lists it. The V call is TRBV5-1, the J call TRBJ2-1; no DNA check was done on the table's D call, TRBD1. The CDR3 extends over 21 residues, inclusive of both ends. The germline V gene has CDR1 SGHRS and CDR2 YFSETQ. CDR3: CASSFYICSAPLPGDGNEQFF.

This clonotype was counted many times. The V call is TRBV7-9, the J call TRBJ2-4; D is perhaps TRBD1 or TRBD2 (5 bases each). This CDR3 spans 17 amino acids. Germline V gene data show CDR1 as SEHNR and CDR2 as FQNEAQ (reference sequence). V was clipped by 5 bases and J by 4 bases, with 21 bases between them. CDR3 in amino acids: CASSPGAPSEGKNIQYF. The CDR3, as DNA: TGTGCCAGCAGCCCCGGGGCCCCGTCCGAGGGGAAAAACATTCAGTACTTC.

There are many counts of this clonotype. The chain employs TRBV7-9 and TRBJ2-1, with a weak D call TRBD1 (5 bases). The CDR3 has 18 residues. V lost 2 bases and J 3 bases, leaving 20 bases between the germline ends. CDR1 SEHNR and CDR2 FQNEAQ come from the germline V gene (reference sequence). The CDR3 is CASSLYGASSRIYNEQFF. CDR3 in DNA: TGTGCCAGCAGCTTATATGGGGCGTCATCTCGGATCTACAATGAGCAGTTCTTC.

CDR3 protein: CASSPPLGGGEQFF. Written as DNA, the CDR3 is TGTGCCAGCTCACCACCGTTGGGAGGTGGAGAGCAGTTCTTC. This chain uses TRBV18 with TRBJ2-1; a possible D gene is TRBD2 (6 bases). In germline, CDR1 is KGHSH, CDR2 LQKENI. The V end lost 0 bases, the J end lost 10 bases, and 13 bases lay between the germline ends. The CDR3 consists of 14 residues. The full variable domain, completed using reference TRBV18 and TRBJ2-1, is NAGVMQNPRHLVRRRGQEARLRCSPMKGHSHVYWYRQLPEEGLKFMVYLQKENIIDESGMPKERFSAEFPKEGPSILRIQQVVRGDSAAYFCASSPPLGGGEQFFGPGTRLTVL.

This clonotype was recorded many times. The CDR3 coding sequence is TGCGCCAGCAGCCAGACTTCCGGGACAGGGGGCGACGAGCAGTACTTC. Its protein is CASSQTSGTGGDEQYF. The J gene is TRBJ2-7, the V gene TRBV4-3, with 12 bases lining up with TRBD1. V lost 3 bases, J lost 5 bases, and 8 bases stayed unmatched. The CDR3 length is 16 residues. The germline CDR1 and CDR2 sequences are LGHNA and YSLEER.

This clonotype was found many times. The rearrangement joins TRBV20-1 to TRBJ2-3; 7 positions match TRBD2. Trimming at V came to 0 bases and at J to 0 bases, leaving 3 bases not matched to a gene. This CDR3 spans 15 amino acids. The V gene's germline CDR1 is DFQATT and CDR2 SNEGSKA (reference sequence). The CDR3 region has the DNA TGCAGTGCTAGAGAATTTAGCGGGAGCACAGATACGCAGTATTTT. Amino acid sequence: CSAREFSGSTDTQYF.

At least ten counts were recorded for this clonotype. The V gene is TRBV7-2, the J gene TRBJ1-3; 10 nucleotides match TRBD1. The V and J ends lost 5 bases and 3 bases, in that order; junction bases with no gene match: 7. Germline CDR1 is SGHTA and CDR2 is FQGNSA. This CDR3 is 16 amino acids long. As DNA, the CDR3 is TGTGCCAGCAGCCCTAGACAGGGGGCGCGTGGAAACACCATATATTTT. Encoded protein: CASSPRQGARGNTIYF.

This clonotype was found many times. This chain uses TRBV10-3 with TRBJ2-1; D uncertain. Trimming removed 7 bases at V and 0 bases at J, with 10 bases between. Germline CDR1 and CDR2: ENHRY and SYGVKD. CDR3 length: 14 amino acids. The CDR3 bases are TGTGCCATCATAAACTTTTTCTCCTACAATGAGCAGTTCTTC. Residues: CAIINFFSYNEQFF.

In this sample, this clonotype turned up many times. CDR3 sequence (DNA): TGCAGTGCTAGTACCGGGACAGGGCTCTACGAGCAGTACTTC. Translating gives CSASTGTGLYEQYF. J is TRBJ2-7 and V is TRBV20-1; 9 positions match TRBD1. With 3 bases clipped from V and 3 bases from J, the junction kept 6 bases outside the gene matches. Germline V gives CDR1 DFQATT, CDR2 SNEGSKA (reference sequence). The CDR3 sequence is 14 residues long.

This clonotype occurred many times. The chain combines TRBV9 with TRBJ2-1; 7 positions match TRBD1. Germline V gene lookup returns CDR1 SGDLS and CDR2 YYNGEE. The V and J ends lost 3 bases and 0 bases, in that order; junction bases with no gene match: 6. This CDR3 contains 16 residues. CDR3 loop: CASSGGQESSYNEQFF. The CDR3 DNA is TGTGCCAGCAGCGGCGGACAGGAGAGCTCCTACAATGAGCAGTTCTTC.

In this sample, this clonotype turned up many times. The chain links TRBV6-2 or TRBV6-3 to TRBJ2-6; no clear D gene. Germline V gene data show CDR1 as MNHEY and CDR2 as SVGEGT. This CDR3 region has 14 residues. V was trimmed by 8 bases and J by 0 bases, leaving 8 bases between them. This CDR3 reads CASSWTSGANVLTF. CDR3 nucleotides: TGTGCCAGCTCTTGGACCTCTGGGGCCAACGTCCTGACTTTC.

This clonotype was detected ten times or more. This chain joins TRBV20-1 and TRBJ2-3, with TRBD2 identical over 14 bases. Germline lookup yields CDR1 DFQATT and CDR2 SNEGSKA (reference sequence). V lost 7 bases to trimming and J lost 5 bases; unmatched junction nucleotides: 8. The CDR3 sequence is 15 residues long. DNA of the CDR3: TGCAGTGTCCCGACTAGCGGGAGGGGTGGAGATACGCAGTATTTT. Encoded protein: CSVPTSGRGGDTQYF.

There are a few counts of this clonotype. The V gene is TRBV5-1, the J gene TRBJ2-1; D is possibly TRBD1 or TRBD2 (6 bases each). Trimming pared 2 bases from V and 8 bases from J, leaving 14 bases between. Germline values: CDR1 SGHRS, CDR2 YFSETQ. The CDR3 runs 14 residues. The CDR3 DNA is TGCGCCAGCAGCTTTGAGTCGGGGGCTGATGAGCAGTTCTTC. This sequence encodes CASSFESGADEQFF.